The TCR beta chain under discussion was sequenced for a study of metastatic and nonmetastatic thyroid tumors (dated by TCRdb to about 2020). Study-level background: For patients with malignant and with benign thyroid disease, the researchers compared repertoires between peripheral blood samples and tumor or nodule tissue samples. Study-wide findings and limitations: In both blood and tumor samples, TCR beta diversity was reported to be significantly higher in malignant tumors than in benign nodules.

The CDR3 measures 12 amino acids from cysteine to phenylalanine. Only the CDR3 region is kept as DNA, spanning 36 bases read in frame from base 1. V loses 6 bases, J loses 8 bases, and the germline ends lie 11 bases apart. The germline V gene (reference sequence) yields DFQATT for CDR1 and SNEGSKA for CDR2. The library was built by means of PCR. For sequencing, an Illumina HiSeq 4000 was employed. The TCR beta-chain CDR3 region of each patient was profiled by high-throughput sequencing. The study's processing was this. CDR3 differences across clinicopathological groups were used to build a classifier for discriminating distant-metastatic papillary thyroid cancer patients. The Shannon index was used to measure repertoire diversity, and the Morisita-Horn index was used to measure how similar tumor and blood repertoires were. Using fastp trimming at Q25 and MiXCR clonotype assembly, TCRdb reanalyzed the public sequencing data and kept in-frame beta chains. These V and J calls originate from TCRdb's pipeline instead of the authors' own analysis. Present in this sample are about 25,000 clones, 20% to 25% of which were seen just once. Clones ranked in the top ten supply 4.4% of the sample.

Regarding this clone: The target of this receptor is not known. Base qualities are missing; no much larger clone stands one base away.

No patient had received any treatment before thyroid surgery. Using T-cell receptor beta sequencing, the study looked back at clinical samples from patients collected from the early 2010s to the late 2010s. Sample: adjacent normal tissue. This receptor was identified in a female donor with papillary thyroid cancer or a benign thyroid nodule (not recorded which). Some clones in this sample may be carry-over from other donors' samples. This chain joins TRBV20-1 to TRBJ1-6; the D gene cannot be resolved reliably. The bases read TGCAGTGCCGGACCGTCAGATTCACCCCTCCACTTT. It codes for CSAGPSDSPLHF.